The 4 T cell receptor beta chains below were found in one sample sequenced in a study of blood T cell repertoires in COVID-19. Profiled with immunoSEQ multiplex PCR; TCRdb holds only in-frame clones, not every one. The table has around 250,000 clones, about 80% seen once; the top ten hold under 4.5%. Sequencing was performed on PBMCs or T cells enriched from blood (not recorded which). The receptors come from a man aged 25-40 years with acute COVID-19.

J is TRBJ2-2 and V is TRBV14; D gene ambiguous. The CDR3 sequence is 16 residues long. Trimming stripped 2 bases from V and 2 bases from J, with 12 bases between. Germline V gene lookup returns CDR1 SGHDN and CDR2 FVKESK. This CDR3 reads CASSQQQSPNTGELFF. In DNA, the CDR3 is TGTGCCAGCAGCCAACAACAGAGCCCCAACACCGGGGAGCTGTTTTTT.

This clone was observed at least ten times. In DNA form, the CDR3 reads TGTGCCAGCAGTTCGGGACACCTAGCTAACTATGGCTACACCTTC. It codes for CASSSGHLANYGYTF. The chain is built from TRBV6-5 and TRBJ1-2, with D tentatively TRBD1 (6 bases). Looked up from germline, CDR1 is MNHEY and CDR2 is SVGAGI. CDR3 size: 15 residues. Trimming cost V 4 bases and J 0 bases, with 12 bases left between them.

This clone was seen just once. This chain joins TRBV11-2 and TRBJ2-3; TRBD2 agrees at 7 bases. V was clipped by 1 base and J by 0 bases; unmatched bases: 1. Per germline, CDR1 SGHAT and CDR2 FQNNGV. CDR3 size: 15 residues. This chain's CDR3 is CASSLGLASTDTQYF. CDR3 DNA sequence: TGTGCCAGCAGCTTAGGACTAGCCAGCACAGATACGCAGTATTTT.

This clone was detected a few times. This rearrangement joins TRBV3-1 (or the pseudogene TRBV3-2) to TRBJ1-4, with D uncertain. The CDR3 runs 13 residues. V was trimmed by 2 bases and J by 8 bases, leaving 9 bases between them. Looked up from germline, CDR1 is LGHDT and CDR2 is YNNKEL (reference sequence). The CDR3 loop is CASSQSRKEKLFF. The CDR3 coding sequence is TGTGCCAGCAGCCAATCTAGGAAGGAAAAACTGTTTTTT.